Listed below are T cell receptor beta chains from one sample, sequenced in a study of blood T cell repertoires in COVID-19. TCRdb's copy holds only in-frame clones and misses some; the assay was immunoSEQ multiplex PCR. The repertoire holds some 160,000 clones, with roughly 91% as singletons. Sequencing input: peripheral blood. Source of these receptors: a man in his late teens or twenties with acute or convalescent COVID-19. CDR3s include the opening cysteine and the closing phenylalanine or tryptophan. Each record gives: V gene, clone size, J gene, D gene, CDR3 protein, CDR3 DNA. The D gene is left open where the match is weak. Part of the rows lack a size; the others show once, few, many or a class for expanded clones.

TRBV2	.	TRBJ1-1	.	CASRLDGGPEAFF	TGTGCCAGCAGATTAGACGGCGGCCCTGAAGCTTTCTTT
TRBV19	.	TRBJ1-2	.	CASRETVDGYTF	TGTGCCAGTCGGGAGACGGTGGATGGCTACACCTTC
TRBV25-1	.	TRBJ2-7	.	CASSELQGGKAYEQYF	TGTGCCAGCAGTGAATTACAGGGAGGGAAGGCCTACGAGCAGTACTTC
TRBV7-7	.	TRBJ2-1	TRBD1	CASSSIGQGGEQFF	TGTGCCAGCAGCTCAATTGGACAGGGTGGCGAGCAGTTCTTC
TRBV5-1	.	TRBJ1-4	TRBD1	CASSSGQGSKNEKLFF	TGCGCCAGCAGCTCGGGACAGGGGTCTAAAAATGAAAAACTGTTTTTT
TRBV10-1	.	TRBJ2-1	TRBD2	CASSAPGLAGANNEQLF	TGCGCCAGCAGTGCCCCTGGACTAGCGGGAGCGAACAATGAGCAGCTCTTC
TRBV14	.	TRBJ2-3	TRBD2	CASSRIRLAGAPKVWDTQYF	TGTGCCAGCAGCCGGATCCGACTAGCGGGGGCCCCTAAGGTGTGGGATACGCAGTATTTT
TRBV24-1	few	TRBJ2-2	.	CATSPRGGGNTGELFF	TGTGCCACCAGCCCCAGGGGTGGTGGCAACACCGGGGAGCTGTTTTTT
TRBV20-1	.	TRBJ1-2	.	CSASRTGGYTF	TGCAGTGCTAGCCGGACGGGGGGCTACACCTTC
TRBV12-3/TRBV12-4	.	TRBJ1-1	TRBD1	CAIDRVNTEAFF	TGTGCCATCGACAGGGTGAACACTGAAGCTTTCTTT
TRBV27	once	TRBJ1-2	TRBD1	CASSWDRAGGYTF	TGTGCCAGCAGTTGGGACAGGGCGGGTGGCTACACCTTC
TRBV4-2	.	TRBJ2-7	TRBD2	CASSGGTSGKSYEQYF	TGTGCCAGCAGCGGGGGGACTAGCGGGAAATCCTACGAGCAGTACTTC
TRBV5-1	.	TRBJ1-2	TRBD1	CASSMTGVNYGYTF	TGCGCCAGCAGCATGACAGGGGTAAACTATGGCTACACCTTC
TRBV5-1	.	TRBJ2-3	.	CASSFLTDTQYF	TGCGCCAGCAGCTTTCTCACAGATACGCAGTATTTT
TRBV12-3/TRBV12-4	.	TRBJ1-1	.	CASSLTGNKAFF	TGTGCCAGCAGTTTAACCGGGAATAAAGCTTTCTTT
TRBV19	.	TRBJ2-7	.	CASSEAGKVYEQYF	TGTGCCAGTAGTGAGGCAGGGAAGGTCTACGAGCAGTACTTC
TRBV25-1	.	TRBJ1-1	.	CASTRTSASPTEAFF	TGTGCCAGCACCAGGACTTCGGCCTCTCCGACTGAAGCTTTCTTT
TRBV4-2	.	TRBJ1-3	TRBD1	CASSPGTGVAGNTIYF	TGTGCCAGCAGCCCGGGGACAGGGGTGGCTGGAAACACCATATATTTT
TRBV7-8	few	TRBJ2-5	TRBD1	CASSSSGTGQGETQYF	TGTGCCAGCAGCTCGTCAGGGACAGGTCAGGGAGAGACCCAGTACTTC
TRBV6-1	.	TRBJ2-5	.	CASSERGRQSRETQYF	TGTGCCAGCAGTGAAAGGGGCAGGCAGAGTAGGGAGACCCAGTACTTC
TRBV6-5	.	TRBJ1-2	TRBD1	CATHARDRAGYTF	TGTGCCACCCATGCCCGGGACAGGGCTGGCTACACCTTC
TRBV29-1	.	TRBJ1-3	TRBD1	CSVAQGIGNTIYF	TGCAGCGTTGCACAGGGGATTGGAAACACCATATATTTT
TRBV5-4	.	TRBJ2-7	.	CASSLGSTQTYEQYF	TGTGCCAGCAGCTTGGGTAGCACCCAGACCTACGAGCAGTACTTC
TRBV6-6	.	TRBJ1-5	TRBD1	CASSYPGTGTNQPQHF	TGTGCCAGCAGTTACCCCGGGACAGGGACCAATCAGCCCCAGCATTTT
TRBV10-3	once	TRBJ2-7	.	CAISESTSRSYEQYF	TGTGCCATCAGTGAGTCCACTAGCCGATCCTACGAGCAGTACTTC
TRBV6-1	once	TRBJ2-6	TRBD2	CASSAIAGGTGANVLTF	TGTGCCAGCAGTGCAATAGCGGGCGGAACTGGGGCCAACGTCCTGACTTTC
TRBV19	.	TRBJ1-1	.	CASSINSGWTEAFF	TGTGCCAGTAGTATAAACAGCGGATGGACTGAAGCTTTCTTT
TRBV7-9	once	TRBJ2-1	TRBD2	CASSSGLADEQFF	TGTGCCAGCAGCTCGGGACTAGCGGATGAGCAGTTCTTC
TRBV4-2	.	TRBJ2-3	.	CASSQGALTGTDTQYF	TGTGCCAGCAGCCAAGGGGCACTTACAGGCACAGATACGCAGTATTTT
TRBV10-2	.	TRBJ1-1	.	CASSDLGGADTEAFF	TGCGCCAGCAGTGATCTAGGGGGGGCGGACACTGAAGCTTTCTTT
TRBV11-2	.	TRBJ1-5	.	CASSLREGLNQPQHF	TGTGCCAGCAGCTTAAGGGAGGGGCTCAATCAGCCCCAGCATTTT
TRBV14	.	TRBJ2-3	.	CASSQVPGVEGGHFNTQYF	TGTGCCAGCAGCCAAGTTCCCGGGGTAGAGGGAGGACATTTTAATACGCAGTATTTT
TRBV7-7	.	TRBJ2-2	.	CASSLGGPTGELFF	TGTGCCAGCAGCTTAGGAGGCCCCACCGGGGAGCTGTTTTTT
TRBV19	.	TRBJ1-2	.	CASTLLGAEGYTF	TGTGCCAGTACCCTGTTGGGGGCTGAGGGCTACACCTTC
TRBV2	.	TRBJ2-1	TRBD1	CASSADRANEQFF	TGTGCCAGCAGTGCGGACAGGGCCAATGAGCAGTTCTTC
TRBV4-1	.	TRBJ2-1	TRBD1	CASSSRDRPYNEQFF	TGCGCCAGCAGCTCCCGGGACAGACCTTACAATGAGCAGTTCTTC
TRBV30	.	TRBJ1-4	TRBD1	CAWSVTGVGEKLFF	TGTGCCTGGAGTGTCACAGGGGTGGGTGAAAAACTGTTTTTT
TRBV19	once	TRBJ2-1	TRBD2	CASSGAGGPSHEQFF	TGTGCCAGTAGTGGAGCGGGAGGGCCATCCCATGAGCAGTTCTTC
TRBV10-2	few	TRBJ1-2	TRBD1	CASSDSAGTGDYGYTF	TGCGCCAGCAGTGATTCCGCCGGGACAGGGGACTATGGCTACACCTTC
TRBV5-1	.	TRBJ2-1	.	CASSLGTAYNEQFF	TGCGCCAGCAGCTTGGGGACAGCTTACAATGAGCAGTTCTTC
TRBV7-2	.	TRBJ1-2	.	CASSSATKGSDGYTF	TGTGCCAGCAGCTCCGCGACCAAGGGGTCGGATGGCTACACCTTC
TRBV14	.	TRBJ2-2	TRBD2	CASSRGLAGGANTGELFF	TGTGCCAGCAGCCGGGGACTAGCGGGAGGCGCGAACACCGGGGAGCTGTTTTTT
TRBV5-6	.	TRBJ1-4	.	CASSSYNEKLFF	TGTGCCAGCAGCTCCTATAATGAAAAACTGTTTTTT
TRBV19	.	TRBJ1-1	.	CASSIPGGVEAFF	TGTGCCAGTAGTATACCCGGGGGGGTTGAAGCTTTCTTT
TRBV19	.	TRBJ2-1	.	CASNDEGGRYNEQFF	TGTGCCAGTAATGATGAGGGGGGGCGATACAATGAGCAGTTCTTC
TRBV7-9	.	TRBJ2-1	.	CASSLLAGTLPAEQFF	TGTGCCAGCAGCTTATTAGCCGGGACACTCCCGGCTGAGCAGTTCTTC
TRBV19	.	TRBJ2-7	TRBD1	CASSRDSTYEQYF	TGTGCCAGTAGTCGGGACAGTACCTACGAGCAGTACTTC
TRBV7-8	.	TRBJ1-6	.	CASSHTMARSYNSPLHF	TGTGCCAGCAGCCATACCATGGCGAGGTCCTATAATTCACCCCTCCACTTT